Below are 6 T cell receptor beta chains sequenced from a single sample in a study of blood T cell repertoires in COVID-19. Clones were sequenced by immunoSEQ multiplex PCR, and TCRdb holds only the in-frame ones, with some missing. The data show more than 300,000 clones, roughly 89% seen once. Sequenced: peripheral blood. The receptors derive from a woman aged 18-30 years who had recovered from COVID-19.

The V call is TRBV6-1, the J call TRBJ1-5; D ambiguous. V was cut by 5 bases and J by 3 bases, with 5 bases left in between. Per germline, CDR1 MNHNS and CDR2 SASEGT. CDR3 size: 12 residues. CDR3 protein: CASSSNNQPQHF. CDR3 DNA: TGTGCCAGCAGTAGCAACAATCAGCCCCAGCATTTT.

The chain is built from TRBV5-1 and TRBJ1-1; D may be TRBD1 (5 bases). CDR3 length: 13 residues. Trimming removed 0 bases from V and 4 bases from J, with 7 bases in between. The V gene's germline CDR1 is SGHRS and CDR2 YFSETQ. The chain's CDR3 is CASSLVTGTEAFF. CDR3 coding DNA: TGCGCCAGCAGCTTGGTAACAGGCACTGAAGCTTTCTTT.

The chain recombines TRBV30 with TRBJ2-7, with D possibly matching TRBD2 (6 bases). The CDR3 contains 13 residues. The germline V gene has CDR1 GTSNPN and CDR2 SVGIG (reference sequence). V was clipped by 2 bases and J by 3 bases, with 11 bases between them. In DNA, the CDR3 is TGTGCCTGGAGTTTGGGACTCCGCTACGAGCAGTACGTC. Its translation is CAWSLGLRYEQYV.

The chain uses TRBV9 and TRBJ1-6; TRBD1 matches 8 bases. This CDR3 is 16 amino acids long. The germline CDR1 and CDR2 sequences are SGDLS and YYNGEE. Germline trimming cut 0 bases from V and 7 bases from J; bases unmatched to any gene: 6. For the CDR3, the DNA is TGTGCCAGCAGCGTAGGGCAGGGGGCTCAGAATTCACCCCTCCACTTT. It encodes CASSVGQGAQNSPLHF. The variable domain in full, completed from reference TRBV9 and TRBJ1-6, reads DSGVTQTPKHLITATGQRVTLRCSPRSGDLSVYWYQQSLDQGLQFLIQYYNGEERAKGNILERFSAQQFPDLHSELNLSSLELGDSALYFCASSVGQGAQNSPLHFGNGTRLTVT.

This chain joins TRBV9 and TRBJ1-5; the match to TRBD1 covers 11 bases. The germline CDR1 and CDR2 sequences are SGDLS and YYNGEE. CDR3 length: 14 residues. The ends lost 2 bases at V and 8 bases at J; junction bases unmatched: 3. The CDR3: CASSVGTGGKPQHF. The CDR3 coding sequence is TGTGCCAGCAGCGTCGGGACAGGGGGAAAGCCCCAGCATTTT.

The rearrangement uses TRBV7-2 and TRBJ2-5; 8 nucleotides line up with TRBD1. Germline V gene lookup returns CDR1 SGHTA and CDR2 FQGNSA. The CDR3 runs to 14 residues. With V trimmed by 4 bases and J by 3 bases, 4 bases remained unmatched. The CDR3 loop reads CASSSGTGEETQYF. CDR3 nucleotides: TGTGCCAGCAGCTCGGGGACAGGCGAAGAGACCCAGTACTTC.